This TCR beta chain was found in a study of blood T cell repertoires in COVID-19. Study in general: PBMCs, B-cell-depleted T cells, or T cells provided the cDNA or gDNA that made up the material.

The CDR3 sequence is 11 residues long. Trimming pared 7 bases from V and 2 bases from J, leaving 9 bases between. Germline V lookup: CDR1 DFQATT, CDR2 SNEGSKA (reference sequence). Participants' reported clinical history set cohort assignment. Only in-frame clones appear in the TCRdb table, and some are missing; sequencing was by immunoSEQ multiplex PCR. The sample has about 180,000 clones, roughly 86% seen once. This chain connects TRBV20-1 to TRBJ2-7, with unresolved D. Source material: PBMCs or T cells enriched from blood (not recorded which). The receptor was derived from a woman in her 30s who had recovered from COVID-19. The CDR3 DNA is TGCAGTGTAGGCGGTACCTACGAGCAGTACTTC. It translates to CSVGGTYEQYF.